This T cell receptor beta chain was retrieved from a study of T-cell reconstitution after alpha-beta-depleted transplantation in children. Overall study results and limits: Expanded graft clones numbering several hundred reportedly gave rise to alpha-beta T cells about two months after transplant. Day-60 TCRbeta diversity that was high in some patients was derived from surviving recipient T cells and thymic progenitors. Diversity and T-cell counts at one year after transplant derived mostly from new T cells.

This clonotype turned up a few times. The antigen remains unidentified. Trimming at V came to 5 bases and at J to 2 bases, leaving 6 bases not matched to a gene. Germline CDR1 is SQVTM and CDR2 is ANQGSEA. This CDR3 has 14 amino acids. Construction of the TCRbeta library involved unique molecular identifiers. TCRdb reanalysed the PCR reads using MiXCR and keeps one entry per CDR3 protein. The data contain just under 350,000 distinct CDR3 sequences, roughly 17% of them singletons. This specimen was PBMCs, mostly from graft donor cells, taken 360 days after TCRalphabeta/CD19-depleted stem cell transplant. This sequence joins TRBV29-1 and TRBJ2-7; 10 bases map to TRBD1. The TCR originated in a male patient between 2 and 9 years old who had a stem cell transplant for acute lymphoblastic leukemia, so the T cells may come from the graft donor. As DNA, the CDR3 is TGCAGCGTTTCGCCGGGACAGGGGCCCTACGAGCAGTACTTC. Its protein product is CSVSPGQGPYEQYF.